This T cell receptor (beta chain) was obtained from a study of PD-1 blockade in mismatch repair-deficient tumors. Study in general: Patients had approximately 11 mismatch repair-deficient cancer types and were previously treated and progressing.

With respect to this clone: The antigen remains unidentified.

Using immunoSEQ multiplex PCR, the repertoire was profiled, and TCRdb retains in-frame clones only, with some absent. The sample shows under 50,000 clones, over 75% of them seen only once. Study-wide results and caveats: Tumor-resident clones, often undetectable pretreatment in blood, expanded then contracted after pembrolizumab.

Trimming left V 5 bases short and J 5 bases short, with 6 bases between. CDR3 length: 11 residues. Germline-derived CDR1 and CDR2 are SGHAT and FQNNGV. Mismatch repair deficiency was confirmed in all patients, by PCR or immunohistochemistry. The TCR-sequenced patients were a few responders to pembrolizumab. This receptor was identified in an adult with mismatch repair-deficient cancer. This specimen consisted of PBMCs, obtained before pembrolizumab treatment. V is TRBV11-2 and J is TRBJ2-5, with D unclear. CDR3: CASSGTETQYF. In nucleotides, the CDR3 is TGTGCCAGCAGCGGAACGGAGACCCAGTACTTC.